The 18 T cell receptor beta chains listed next were all sequenced from one sample in a study of glioma-infiltrating T cells. Amplification of TCR alpha and beta CDR3 regions from RNA used iRepertoire nested multiplex PCR. TCRdb re-called the multiplex PCR reads through MiXCR, storing one row per CDR3 protein. This sample has 150,000 to 200,000 distinct CDR3 sequences, with roughly 45% found just once. Sequences were obtained from glioma tissue, nonneoplastic brain tissue, or PBMCs (not recorded which). These receptors originate from a human donor with low-grade glioma or glioblastoma, undergoing nonglioma brain surgery, or in good health (not recorded which).

This clonotype has ten or more counts. The rearrangement links TRBV6-6 to TRBJ2-1; D gene unclear. Trimming took 0 bases from V and 0 from J, leaving 6 bases between them. This CDR3 spans 15 amino acids. Germline V gene lookup returns CDR1 MNHNY and CDR2 SVGAGI (reference sequence). The CDR3 is CASSYSSSSYNEQFF. Here the CDR3 DNA reads TGTGCCAGCAGTTACTCTTCCAGCTCCTACAATGAGCAGTTCTTC.

This clonotype appeared once. The J gene is TRBJ2-7, the V gene TRBV11-2, with D possibly TRBD1 on 6 matching bases. The V and J ends lost 0 bases and 2 bases respectively, with 11 bases between them. The CDR3 extends over 15 amino acids. Per the germline V gene, CDR1 is SGHAT and CDR2 is FQNNGV. The CDR3 DNA reads as TGTGCCAGCAGCTTAGATCCCGGACAGACCTACGAGCAGTACTTC. It yields the protein CASSLDPGQTYEQYF.

In the case of this clonotype: A much larger clone lies a single base off, so this may be a read error. This rearrangement joins TRBV28 to TRBJ1-3; unclear D gene. Trimming stripped 7 bases from V and 0 bases from J, with 13 bases between. The CDR3 consists of 15 residues. Germline V gives CDR1 MDHEN, CDR2 SYDVKM. The chain's CDR3 is CASIRHSSSGNTIYF. The CDR3 DNA is TGTGCCAGCATCAGACACTCATCCTCTGGAAACACCATATATTTT.

This clonotype was recorded many times. The chain recombines TRBV20-1 with TRBJ1-2, with a possible D match to TRBD1 (5 bases). The CDR3 spans 13 residues. Trimming removed 5 bases from V and 1 base from J, with 11 bases in between. Per the germline V gene, CDR1 is DFQATT and CDR2 is SNEGSKA (reference sequence). In nucleotides, the CDR3 is TGCAGTGCTTGGTACGACAGTAACTATGGCTACACCTTC. Translating gives CSAWYDSNYGYTF.

This clonotype showed up just a few times. CDR3 region: CASSPGGKTYGYTF. CDR3 sequence (DNA): TGTGCCAGCTCACCGGGCGGCAAAACCTATGGCTACACCTTC. The chain joins TRBV18 to TRBJ1-2; no firm D call. V shed 3 bases and J shed 4 bases, with 12 bases lying between them. This CDR3 comprises 14 residues. Germline values: CDR1 KGHSH, CDR2 LQKENI.

Points on this clonotype: A clone one base away is much larger, so this may be a read error. V gene TRBV4-1 combines with J gene TRBJ1-1, with D maybe TRBD1 (5 bases). The CDR3 has 14 residues. Germline V lookup: CDR1 MGHRA, CDR2 YSYEKL. Written as DNA, the CDR3 is TGCGCCGGCAGCCAAGAAGGGGATTTGACTGAAGCTTTCTTT. Its protein product is CAGSQEGDLTEAFF.

The V gene is TRBV20-1, the J gene TRBJ2-7, with D possibly matching TRBD2 (6 bases). V lost 5 bases and J lost 2, with 13 bases in between. This CDR3 region has 13 residues. The germline CDR1 and CDR2 sequences are DFQATT and SNEGSKA (reference sequence). This chain's CDR3 is CSAPSEPPYEQYF. The CDR3 DNA reads as TGCAGTGCTCCTAGCGAGCCACCCTACGAGCAGTACTTC.

In regard to this clonotype: One end of the junction varies from germline; a read error may be responsible. The rearrangement joins TRBV6-1 to TRBJ1-5; 7 bases fit TRBD1. Germline-derived CDR1 and CDR2 are MNHNS and SASEGT. The CDR3 length is 14 residues. In nucleotides, the CDR3 is TGCGCCAGCAGTGGAGTGGACAGGTGGCAGCCCCAGCATTTT. It specifies CASSGVDRWQPQHF.

This clonotype was counted many times. This rearrangement joins TRBV27 to TRBJ2-3; 10 bases fit TRBD2. Trimming removed 5 bases from V and 4 bases from J; junction bases left unmatched: 15. CDR3 size: 18 residues. Germline assignment: CDR1 MNHEY and CDR2 SMNVEV (reference sequence). CDR3 protein: CASSRRTSGRSTADTQYF. CDR3 nucleotides: TGTGCCAGCAGTCGGCGGACTAGCGGTCGTTCGACCGCAGATACGCAGTATTTT.

The CDR3 sequence is CASSLVPGSTDTQYF. DNA of the CDR3: TGCGCCAGCAGCTTGGTCCCGGGAAGCACAGATACGCAGTATTTT. This chain links TRBV5-1 with TRBJ2-3, with D possibly matching TRBD2 (5 bases). CDR1 is SGHRS and CDR2 is YFSETQ in the germline V gene. This CDR3 is 15 amino acids long. V lost 0 bases and J 0 bases, leaving 8 bases between the germline ends. Combining the CDR3 with reference TRBV5-1 and TRBJ2-3 gives the whole variable domain KAGVTQTPRYLIKTRGQQVTLSCSPISGHRSVSWYQQTPGQGLQFLFEYFSETQRNKGNFPGRFSGRQFSNSRSEMNVSTLELGDSALYLCASSLVPGSTDTQYFGPGTRLTVL.

Many counts were recorded for this clonotype. The chain has TRBV7-2 and TRBJ2-2; no definite D call. Per germline, CDR1 SGHTA and CDR2 FQGNSA. Trimming removed 1 base at V and 6 bases at J, with 6 bases between. The CDR3 runs to 13 residues. The CDR3 sequence: CASSLVASGELFF. In nucleotides, the CDR3 is TGTGCCAGCAGCTTAGTAGCATCCGGGGAGCTGTTTTTT.

The J gene is TRBJ2-6, the V gene TRBV19; D unresolved. V was cut by 6 bases and J by 4 bases, with 7 bases left in between. The CDR3 is 13 amino acids. The germline CDR1 and CDR2 sequences are LNHDA and SQIVND (reference sequence). CDR3 nucleotide sequence: TGTGCCAGTAGCGTGTCAGGGGCCAACGTCCTGACTTTC. The encoded protein is CASSVSGANVLTF.

This clonotype has more than one count but fewer than ten. The CDR3 protein is CASSRDTSYEQYF. In DNA, the CDR3 is TGTGCCAGCAGCCGGGACACCTCCTACGAGCAGTACTTC. V usage is TRBV7-9 and J usage is TRBJ2-7; D may be TRBD1 (6 bases). This CDR3 comprises 13 residues. V was shortened by 5 bases and J by 0 bases, with 8 bases between the two germline ends. From germline, CDR1 is SEHNR and CDR2 FQNEAQ (reference sequence).

Of note for this clonotype: A much larger clone sits a single nucleotide away, making a read error possible. J is TRBJ2-5 and V is TRBV5-4; D gene unclear. Germline values: CDR1 SGHNT, CDR2 YYREEE (reference sequence). CDR3 length: 13 residues. CDR3 region: CASRLALQETQYF. The CDR3 nucleotides are TGTGCCAGCAGATTGGCCCTCCAAGAGACCCAGTACTTC.

As for this clonotype: A much larger clone lies a single base off, so this may be a read error. The rearrangement joins TRBV2 to TRBJ2-3; possible D gene TRBD1, 6 bases. The CDR3 extends over 11 amino acids. Per germline, CDR1 SNHLY and CDR2 FYNNEI. The ends were cut back, 5 bases at V and 13 bases at J, with 13 bases in the middle. The CDR3 coding sequence is TGTGCCAGCAGTTTTGACAGGTGGAAGTATTTT. Protein sequence: CASSFDRWKYF.

The rearrangement links TRBV10-3 to TRBJ2-2; D not certain. Germline-derived CDR1 and CDR2 are ENHRY and SYGVKD. There are 13 residues in the CDR3. V lost 6 bases to trimming and J lost 6 bases, with 11 bases between them. This chain's CDR3 is CAIRDRDPGELFF. CDR3 coding DNA: TGTGCCATCAGGGACCGCGATCCCGGGGAGCTGTTTTTT.

About this clonotype: This may stem from a read error, because a much larger clone lies one nucleotide away. The chain recombines TRBV4-1 with TRBJ1-1; maybe TRBD1 (5 bases). V shed 5 bases and J shed 4 bases, with 11 bases lying between them. This CDR3 is 13 amino acids long. Germline loops: CDR1 MGHRA, CDR2 YSYEKL. CDR3: CASSTSGGTEAFF. The CDR3 DNA sequence: TGCGCCAGCAGCACCTCCGGGGGCACTGAAGCTTTCTTT.

Ten or more counts support this clonotype. The chain joins TRBV6-1 to TRBJ2-5; D remains ambiguous. The germline gives CDR1 MNHNS, CDR2 SASEGT. The CDR3 is 14 residues long. V was trimmed by 5 bases and J by 4 bases, leaving 14 bases between them. The CDR3 loop is CASSRPLRLETQYF. The CDR3 DNA sequence: TGTGCCAGCAGTCGGCCCCTTCGGTTAGAGACCCAGTACTTC.